The next 13 T cell receptor beta chains were all read from a single sample in a study of CD8+CD57+ T cells in acquired aplastic anemia. The study profiled TCR beta VDJ and CDR3 using genomic DNA as template. TCRdb fed the reads into MiXCR, producing one record per CDR3 protein. This sample carries around 180,000 distinct CDR3 sequences, about half of them seen once, and the ten largest clones take 13%. Before being chosen for sequencing, patients had shown CD8+CD57+ cell expansion by flow cytometry. The material sequenced was sorted CD4+, CD8+, or CD8+CD57+ T cells (not recorded which) from PBMCs. These receptors came from a human donor with aplastic anemia.

At least ten counts were recorded for this clonotype. The V call is TRBV7-9, the J call TRBJ1-1; possible D gene TRBD1, 5 bases. Germline loops: CDR1 SEHNR, CDR2 FQNEAQ (reference sequence). V lost 2 bases to trimming and J lost 0 bases, with 19 bases between them. This CDR3 contains 18 residues. Here the CDR3 reads CASSLPQGLSLMNTEAFF. The CDR3 nucleotides read TGTGCCAGCAGCTTACCCCAGGGACTGAGCTTAATGAACACTGAAGCTTTCTTT.

This clonotype came up a few times. This sequence joins TRBV6-1 and TRBJ1-5; no definite D call. CDR3 length: 15 residues. Germline values: CDR1 MNHNS, CDR2 SASEGT. V lost 6 bases and J lost 2, with 14 bases in between. The CDR3 protein is CASRLNGIGNQPQHF. CDR3 nucleotide sequence: TGTGCCAGCAGGCTTAACGGAATTGGCAATCAGCCCCAGCATTTT.

The chain has TRBV3-1 and TRBJ1-2; TRBD1 is a possible D gene (6 bases). Germline V lookup: CDR1 LGHDT, CDR2 YNNKEL (reference sequence). V was clipped by 0 bases and J by 6 bases, with 11 bases between them. This CDR3 is built from 14 residues. This CDR3 is CASSQDGRGDGYTF. The DNA for the CDR3 is TGTGCCAGCAGCCAAGATGGCAGGGGTGATGGCTACACCTTC.

This clonotype came up a few times. This chain joins TRBV7-9 and TRBJ1-2; the D gene is possibly TRBD1 (6 bases). The germline CDR1 and CDR2 sequences are SEHNR and FQNEAQ (reference sequence). The CDR3 totals 12 residues. V was cut by 5 bases and J by 5 bases, with 9 bases left in between. The CDR3 protein is CASSQQGYGYTF. The DNA of the CDR3 is TGTGCCAGCAGCCAACAGGGATATGGCTACACCTTC.

This clonotype has just a few counts. Possible read error: a much larger clone is one base away. The chain couples TRBV7-8 to TRBJ1-3, with TRBD1 matching 8 bases. This CDR3 comprises 15 residues. Germline-derived CDR1 and CDR2 are SGHVS and FQNEAQ. This CDR3 reads CTSSSGQGSGNTIYF. In DNA, the CDR3 is TGTACCAGCAGCTCCGGACAGGGCTCTGGAAACACCATATATTTT.

This clonotype has a single count. This rearrangement joins TRBV29-1 to TRBJ2-7, with 7 bases matching TRBD1. The J segment lost 0 bases and the V segment lost 7 bases, leaving 6 bases of the junction unmatched. Looked up from germline, CDR1 is SQVTM and CDR2 is ANQGSEA. CDR3 length: 13 residues. This CDR3 reads CSAEGAISYEQYF. The CDR3, as DNA: TGCAGCGCCGAGGGGGCGATCTCCTACGAGCAGTACTTC.

The genes are TRBV20-1 and TRBJ2-1, with D perhaps TRBD1 or TRBD2 (7 bases each). In germline, CDR1 is DFQATT, CDR2 SNEGSKA (reference sequence). This CDR3 spans 13 amino acids. V was pared by 5 bases and J by 9 bases, with 17 bases between. The CDR3 loop reads CSAAGGGSGEQFF. The DNA of the CDR3 is TGCAGTGCTGCAGGGGGAGGGTCGGGTGAGCAGTTCTTC.

This clonotype was seen more than once but under ten times. This chain uses TRBV7-9 with TRBJ2-5; no clear D gene. CDR1 and CDR2 from the germline V gene are SEHNR and FQNEAQ (reference sequence). The CDR3 spans 13 residues. V lost 1 base to trimming and J lost 4 bases, with 7 bases between them. The CDR3 spells CASSLVGGETQYF. In nucleotides, the CDR3 is TGTGCCAGCAGCTTAGTAGGTGGAGAGACCCAGTACTTC.

This clonotype was counted at least ten times. The rearrangement uses TRBV5-1 and TRBJ2-7; 10 bases are a match to TRBD2. Germline V CDR1 and CDR2: SGHRS, YFSETQ. V shed 7 bases, J shed 1 base, and the junction held 5 bases outside the gene matches. The CDR3 has 14 residues. The CDR3 sequence is CASRSSGGSYEQYF. The CDR3 DNA follows: TGCGCCAGCCGTTCTAGCGGGGGTTCCTACGAGCAGTACTTC.

The sample holds many counts of this clonotype. V usage is TRBV24-1 and J usage is TRBJ2-1; D might be TRBD2 (6 bases). This CDR3 is 14 amino acids long. Trimming stripped 2 bases from V and 4 bases from J, with 8 bases between. The germline V gene has CDR1 KGHDR and CDR2 SFDVKD. This chain's CDR3 is CATSDSGVYNEQFF. The CDR3 coding sequence is TGTGCCACCAGTGATTCGGGGGTATACAATGAGCAGTTCTTC.

This clonotype has a handful of counts. The chain couples TRBV2 to TRBJ2-5; 7 positions match TRBD2. CDR3 length: 13 amino acids. V lost 6 bases and J lost 2; bases outside the gene matches: 3. The germline CDR1 and CDR2 sequences are SNHLY and FYNNEI. The CDR3 coding sequence is TGTGCCAGCAGCTTTAGCGGGCAAGAGACCCAGTACTTC. Translating it yields CASSFSGQETQYF.

The V gene is TRBV2, the J gene TRBJ1-2; 7 bases line up with TRBD1. This CDR3 comprises 15 residues. Germline CDR1 SNHLY, CDR2 FYNNEI. Trimming at V came to 4 bases and at J to 6 bases, leaving 11 bases not matched to a gene. The CDR3, as DNA: TGTGCCAGCAGTGCGGGGTCACAGGGGAATCATGGCTACACCTTC. Its translation: CASSAGSQGNHGYTF. The full variable domain, in which reference TRBV2 and TRBJ1-2 provide the parts outside the CDR3, is EPEVTQTPSHQVTQMGQEVILRCVPISNHLYFYWYRQILGQKVEFLVSFYNNEISEKSEIFDDQFSVERPDGSNFTLKIRSTKLEDSAMYFCASSAGSQGNHGYTFGSGTRLTVV.

J is TRBJ2-6 and V is TRBV19; 10 bases fit TRBD1. V was clipped by 3 bases and J by 12 bases; unmatched bases: 5. Germline V gene sequence: CDR1 LNHDA, CDR2 SQIVND (reference sequence). The CDR3 is 14 amino acids. DNA of the CDR3: TGTGCCAGTAGTATGGGGGGACAGGGGAGCGTCCTGACTTTC. It is translated as CASSMGGQGSVLTF. Together with reference TRBV19 and TRBJ2-6, the CDR3 gives the full variable domain: DGGITQSPKYLFRKEGQNVTLSCEQNLNHDAMYWYRQDPGQGLRLIYYSQIVNDFQKGDIAEGYSVSREKKESFPLTVTSAQKNPTAFYLCASSMGGQGSVLTFGAGSRLTVL.